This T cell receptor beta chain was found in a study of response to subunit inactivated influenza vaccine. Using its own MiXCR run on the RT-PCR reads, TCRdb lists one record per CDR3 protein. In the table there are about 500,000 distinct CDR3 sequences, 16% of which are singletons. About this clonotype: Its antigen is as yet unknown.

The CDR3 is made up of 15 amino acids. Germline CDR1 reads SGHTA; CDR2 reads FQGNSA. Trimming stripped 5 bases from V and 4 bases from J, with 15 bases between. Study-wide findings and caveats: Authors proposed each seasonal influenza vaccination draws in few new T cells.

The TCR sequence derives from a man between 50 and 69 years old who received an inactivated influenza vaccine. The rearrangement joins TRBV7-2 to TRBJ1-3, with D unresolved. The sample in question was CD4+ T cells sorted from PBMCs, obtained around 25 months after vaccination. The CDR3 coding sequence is TGTGCCAGCAGCCCCATGACGCTTTTAGGAAACACCATATATTTT. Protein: CASSPMTLLGNTIYF.